This TCR beta chain stems from a study of shared clonotypes between healthy human individuals. Study as a whole: A few men and a couple of women, aged 18 to 49, were donors. Findings and limits, study-wide: The generation probabilities recorded for non-shared clonotypes fell below those of clonotypes shared by all four donors. Naive CD4 clonotype sharing across several donors was approximately 5.2%.

The protocol was immunoSEQ multiplex PCR, while the TCRdb copy is restricted to in-frame clones and leaves out a portion. The table shows approximately 320,000 clones, with about 74% occurring only once. CD4+ cells yielded CD45RA+ naive and CD45RA-negative memory subsets. Germline V CDR1 and CDR2: SEHNR, FQNEAQ (reference sequence). The V end lost 2 bases, the J end lost 4 bases, and 23 bases lay between the germline ends. CDR3 length: 18 residues. This clone was counted many times. What it recognizes is unknown. The chain couples TRBV7-9 to TRBJ2-5; D unclear. The receptor's source is a man aged 30 to 45 in good health. The source material was memory CD4+ T cells sorted from blood. Subset here: CD45RA-negative fraction. CDR3 in DNA: TGTGCCAGCAGCTTATGGGGTTTAGGTACCCCCATTTCAGAGACCCAGTACTTC. The encoded protein is CASSLWGLGTPISETQYF. Full variable domain (remainder filled in from reference TRBV7-9 and TRBJ2-5): DTGVSQNPRHKITKRGQNVTFRCDPISEHNRLYWYRQTLGQGPEFLTYFQNEAQLEKSRLLSDRFSAERPKGSFSTLEIQRTEQGDSAMYLCASSLWGLGTPISETQYFGPGTRLLVL.